These 23 T cell receptor beta chains were all obtained from the same sample, sequenced in a study of T cells in Graves' hyperthyroidism and ophthalmopathy. The CDR3 regions of TCR beta were amplified from RNA transcripts. Primed by the HTBI set, a first-round RT-PCR was run on the TCR CDR3. TCRdb fed the multiplex PCR reads into MiXCR, producing one record per CDR3 protein. This sample carries 450,000 to 600,000 distinct CDR3 sequences, less than 15% of them seen once, and the ten largest clones take about 15%. The sequencing input was blood. These receptors were collected from a woman aged 40 to 50 with Graves' hyperthyroidism.

At least ten counts were recorded for this clonotype. V usage is TRBV27 and J usage is TRBJ2-1; possible D gene TRBD1, 5 bases. Deletions cut 5 bases from V and 6 bases from J, with 8 bases between. The CDR3 runs 12 residues. Germline CDR1 reads MNHEY; CDR2 reads SMNVEV (reference sequence). In DNA form, the CDR3 reads TGTGCCAGCAGTAGACAGTTCAATGAGCAGTTCTTC. It specifies CASSRQFNEQFF.

A single count supports this clonotype. The chain carries TRBV4-1 and TRBJ2-1, with 10 bases aligning to TRBD2. CDR3 size: 14 residues. Trimming took 7 bases from V and 7 from J; bases not matched to a gene: 7. Germline CDR1 is MGHRA and CDR2 is YSYEKL. The CDR3 DNA reads as TGCGCCAGCAAGTTAGCGGGAGGCGGGAATGAGCAGTTCTTC. Residues: CASKLAGGGNEQFF.

This clonotype was observed a few times. V is TRBV27 and J is TRBJ2-1; 10 nucleotides line up with TRBD2. Germline trimming cut 6 bases from V and 8 bases from J; bases unmatched to any gene: 13. The CDR3 spans 16 residues. The germline V gene has CDR1 MNHEY and CDR2 SMNVEV (reference sequence). The CDR3 loop is CASRDDSGRGWDEQFF. CDR3 DNA: TGTGCCAGCAGGGACGACAGCGGGAGGGGTTGGGATGAGCAGTTCTTC.

The chain combines TRBV5-1 with TRBJ1-5; D unresolved. Trimming took off 3 bases at V and 7 bases at J, with 14 bases between the two ends. The CDR3 has 14 residues. The germline V gene has CDR1 SGHRS and CDR2 YFSETQ. CDR3: CASSWRCCSQPQHF. CDR3 in DNA: TGCGCCAGCAGCTGGAGATGTTGTTCCCAGCCCCAGCATTTT.

The chain has TRBV12-3 or TRBV12-4 and TRBJ2-3; the D call may be TRBD1 or TRBD2 (5 bases each). This CDR3 is built from 16 residues. The germline V and J ends were trimmed by 7 bases and 5 bases, with 22 bases remaining between them. The CDR3 here is CASTPGPTLDGDTQYF. The CDR3, as DNA: TGTGCCAGCACCCCGGGACCCACCTTGGACGGAGATACGCAGTATTTT.

This clonotype was seen many times. The rearrangement joins TRBV18 to TRBJ1-4, with a possible D match to TRBD1 (5 bases). The V end lost 6 bases, the J end lost 5 bases, and 13 bases lay between the germline ends. Germline V CDR1 and CDR2: KGHSH, LQKENI. This CDR3 contains 14 residues. The CDR3 region is CASSSGRVNEKLFF. The DNA of the CDR3 is TGTGCCAGCTCGTCGGGACGGGTAAATGAAAAACTGTTTTTT.

About this clonotype itself: With a much larger clone just one base away, this may be a read error. The chain joins TRBV14 to TRBJ2-1; no clear D. Near its end, the DNA agrees better with TRBJ2-7, so the J call may be wrong. Germline V lookup: CDR1 SGHDN, CDR2 FVKESK. This CDR3 comprises 17 residues. The CDR3 region is CASSQDRPGNFYNEQYF. CDR3 coding DNA: TGTGCCAGCAGCCAAGATCGTCCAGGAAACTTTTACAATGAGCAGTACTTC.

This clonotype was seen only a few times. The genes are TRBV11-2 and TRBJ1-4; the D is unclear. CDR1 and CDR2 (germline): SGHAT, FQNNGV. Between the trimmed V and J ends, which lost 0 bases and 4 bases, there was a span of 21 bases. The length of the CDR3 is 19 residues. For the CDR3, the DNA is TGTGCCAGCAGCTTAGACTACAAACTCCACAGAGAAAGTAATGAAAAACTGTTTTTT. Protein product: CASSLDYKLHRESNEKLFF.

This clonotype appeared many times. V and J are TRBV7-2 and TRBJ2-2, with a tentative D call TRBD2 (6 bases). The CDR3 runs 16 residues. Germline CDR1 SGHTA, CDR2 FQGNSA. Trimming took off 2 bases at V and 3 bases at J, with 13 bases between the two ends. In DNA form, the CDR3 reads TGTGCCAGCAGCTTAATTGGAGGGGTGGACACCGGGGAGCTGTTTTTT. It translates to CASSLIGGVDTGELFF.

This clonotype has only a few counts. This chain joins TRBV7-3 and TRBJ2-1; 14 bases map to TRBD2. After removal of 4 bases from V and 12 bases from J, the junction contained 5 bases not matched to a gene. The CDR3 has 14 residues. Germline V lookup: CDR1 SGHTA, CDR2 FQGTGA. CDR3 residues: CASSSPGTSGRQFF. CDR3 bases: TGTGCCAGCAGCTCGCCCGGGACTAGCGGGAGGCAGTTCTTC.

There are many counts of this clonotype. This chain connects TRBV18 to TRBJ2-5; TRBD1 matches at 7 bases. CDR3 length: 15 residues. CDR1 and CDR2 (germline): KGHSH, LQKENI. V dropped 3 bases and J dropped 2; count of bases not matched to a gene: 6. The CDR3 sequence is CASSPRPGQQETQYF. In nucleotides, the CDR3 is TGTGCCAGCTCACCCCGACCGGGACAGCAAGAGACCCAGTACTTC.

This clonotype came up a few times. The rearrangement links TRBV5-1 to TRBJ2-2; TRBD2 agrees at 8 bases. The CDR3 runs 15 residues. Germline V gene data show CDR1 as SGHRS and CDR2 as YFSETQ. Germline trimming cut 0 bases from V and 5 bases from J; bases unmatched to any gene: 3. The CDR3 DNA reads TGCGCCAGCAGCTTGGTTGCTAGCGGGACCGGGGAGCTGTTTTTT. Translating gives CASSLVASGTGELFF.

This clonotype was detected ten times or more. This chain joins TRBV2 and TRBJ2-1, with D tentatively TRBD2 (6 bases). This CDR3 comprises 15 residues. Trimming removed 7 bases from V and 7 bases from J, with 20 bases in between. The germline V gene has CDR1 SNHLY and CDR2 FYNNEI. The DNA of the CDR3 is TGTGCCAGCACCTCCGGGACTTCAGAGAGGAATGAGCAGTTCTTC. This encodes CASTSGTSERNEQFF.

The sample holds many counts of this clonotype. The chain employs TRBV30 and TRBJ1-1, with D hard to call. The CDR3 runs 13 residues. V lost 5 bases to trimming and J lost 2 bases, with 12 bases between them. From germline, CDR1 is GTSNPN and CDR2 SVGIG (reference sequence). The CDR3 is CAWDLTRNTEAFF. The CDR3 nucleotides are TGTGCCTGGGATCTGACCCGTAACACTGAAGCTTTCTTT.

This clonotype was detected many times. The V and J genes are TRBV10-3 and TRBJ2-3; D unclear. This CDR3 comprises 12 residues. Trimming removed 0 bases from V and 3 bases from J, with 1 base in between. CDR1 and CDR2 from the germline V gene are ENHRY and SYGVKD. CDR3 residues: CAISESTDTQYF. CDR3 DNA sequence: TGTGCCATCAGTGAGTCGACAGATACGCAGTATTTT.

This clonotype was counted at least ten times. The V and J genes are TRBV12-3 or TRBV12-4 and TRBJ1-2; D gene unclear. The CDR3 has 12 residues. The V gene lost 6 bases and the J gene lost 8 bases, with 13 bases spanning the gap. The CDR3 nucleotides read TGTGCCAGCAGCCCAGAAGGCCGCGGCTACACCTTC. This translates into CASSPEGRGYTF.

This clonotype was observed a handful of times. This sequence joins TRBV12-3 or TRBV12-4 and TRBJ1-2; D remains ambiguous. V was cut by 3 bases and J by 0 bases, with 11 bases left in between. There are 15 residues in the CDR3. CDR3 region: CASSFSGSANYGYTF. The CDR3 nucleotides are TGTGCCAGCAGTTTTAGCGGTTCAGCTAACTATGGCTACACCTTC.

The sample holds many counts of this clonotype. The gene calls are TRBV19 and TRBJ1-1; maybe TRBD1 (5 bases). Trimming stripped 3 bases from V and 0 bases from J, with 8 bases between. Per the germline V gene, CDR1 is LNHDA and CDR2 is SQIVND (reference sequence). This CDR3 contains 14 residues. The CDR3 reads CASSMPGLNTEAFF. The CDR3 DNA follows: TGTGCCAGTAGTATGCCGGGACTGAACACTGAAGCTTTCTTT.

This clonotype showed up many times. The rearrangement uses TRBV12-5 and TRBJ1-2, with D possibly matching TRBD1 (5 bases). Per the germline V gene, CDR1 is LGHNT and CDR2 is FRNRAP. The CDR3 has 14 residues. With 4 bases removed from V and 7 bases from J, the gap between germline ends came to 16 bases. This CDR3 is CASGSPSDRAGYTF. The CDR3 nucleotides read TGTGCTAGTGGTTCCCCATCCGACAGAGCTGGCTACACCTTC.

The CDR3 loop reads CASSGSEQISNQPQHF. DNA for the CDR3: TGTGCCAGCAGCGGGTCAGAGCAGATTAGCAATCAGCCCCAGCATTTT. The V gene is TRBV28, the J gene TRBJ1-5; no reliable D call. V lost 6 bases to trimming and J lost 0 bases, with 15 bases between them. The CDR3 has 16 residues. Germline V CDR1 and CDR2: MDHEN, SYDVKM.

There are many counts of this clonotype. This sequence joins TRBV9 and TRBJ2-5; D is possibly TRBD2 (5 bases). V lost 4 bases to trimming and J lost 5 bases, with 21 bases between them. The CDR3 has 16 residues. Germline V gives CDR1 SGDLS, CDR2 YYNGEE. The CDR3 loop is CASSHHEGEIRETQYF. CDR3 nucleotides: TGTGCCAGCAGCCATCACGAGGGAGAGATCAGGGAGACCCAGTACTTC.

At least ten counts were recorded for this clonotype. The rearrangement links TRBV20-1 to TRBJ2-3, with TRBD2 matching 9 bases. The CDR3 loop spans 13 amino acids. CDR1 and CDR2 from the germline V gene are DFQATT and SNEGSKA (reference sequence). V was clipped by 6 bases and J by 1 base; unmatched bases: 2. CDR3: CSAQREGTDTQYF. The DNA of the CDR3 is TGCAGTGCGCAGCGGGAGGGCACAGATACGCAGTATTTT.

This clonotype was seen repeatedly, ten times or more. This chain joins TRBV20-1 and TRBJ1-1; 7 nucleotides agree with TRBD1. Germline CDR1 is DFQATT and CDR2 is SNEGSKA (reference sequence). V trimming: 6 bases; J trimming: 10 bases; junction bases outside the gene matches: 14. The CDR3 runs 13 residues. The CDR3 spells CSAPQGVYLRAFF. CDR3 nucleotide sequence: TGCAGTGCCCCGCAGGGGGTCTACCTTCGAGCTTTCTTT.